Presented here are 31 T cell receptor beta chains from one specimen sequenced in a study of CD8 T cells in ankylosing spondylitis. TCRdb re-analysed the 5' RACE reads in MiXCR, keeping a single row per CDR3 protein. The profile shows approximately 200,000 distinct CDR3 sequences, roughly 12% of them singletons. The sample consisted of blood, either unsorted or a sorted T cell fraction (not recorded which). These receptors came from a male donor with ankylosing spondylitis or in good health (not recorded which).

The rearrangement links TRBV3-1 to TRBJ2-1; 8 bases align to TRBD2. In germline, CDR1 is LGHDT, CDR2 YNNKEL (reference sequence). V lost 5 bases to trimming and J lost 3 bases; unmatched junction nucleotides: 9. This CDR3 is 16 amino acids long. Written as DNA, the CDR3 is TGTGCCAGCAGCTCCCGGGGAGCGGGAGACTACAATGAGCAGTTCTTC. It specifies CASSSRGAGDYNEQFF.

V gene TRBV11-2 combines with J gene TRBJ2-5; the match to TRBD1 covers 9 bases. Losses at the gene ends were 5 bases for V and 4 bases for J; bases not matched to a gene: 14. Germline CDR1 and CDR2: SGHAT and FQNNGV. The CDR3 is made up of 17 amino acids. CDR3 in amino acids: CASSASGQGPRRETQYF. CDR3 sequence (DNA): TGTGCCAGCAGCGCCTCAGGACAGGGGCCACGGAGAGAGACCCAGTACTTC.

V is TRBV27 and J is TRBJ2-7; tentatively, D is TRBD1 or TRBD2 (5 bases each). V lost 5 bases to trimming and J lost 2 bases, with 16 bases between them. Germline lookup yields CDR1 MNHEY and CDR2 SMNVEV (reference sequence). The CDR3 has 15 amino acids. In DNA form, the CDR3 reads TGTGCCAGCAGTCCTGAGGGGTTCTCGCCCTACGAGCAGTACTTC. Its protein is CASSPEGFSPYEQYF.

The rearrangement uses TRBV7-9 and TRBJ2-7, with D possibly matching TRBD2 (5 bases). V dropped 1 base and J dropped 3 bases, with 10 bases sitting between them. CDR1 is SEHNR, CDR2 FQNEAQ, per germline (reference sequence). The CDR3 is made up of 14 amino acids. CDR3 bases: TGTGCCAGCAGCTTAGTTACGGGAAACTACGAGCAGTACTTC. Translation gives CASSLVTGNYEQYF.

This chain connects TRBV20-1 to TRBJ2-1; D may be TRBD1 (5 bases). The CDR3 runs to 15 residues. CDR1 is DFQATT, CDR2 SNEGSKA, per germline (reference sequence). CDR3 protein: CFASDSSSSYNEQFF. CDR3 sequence (DNA): TGCTTTGCTTCAGACAGCTCAAGCTCCTACAATGAGCAGTTCTTC.

This clonotype occurred a few times. The CDR3 DNA is TGTGCCTGGAGCAGACCTGGGGAAACTGGGGCCAACGTCCTGACTTTC. As protein: CAWSRPGETGANVLTF. The chain combines TRBV30 with TRBJ2-6; D is ambiguous. V shed 3 bases and J shed 2 bases, with 14 bases lying between them. This CDR3 contains 16 residues. Germline CDR1 reads GTSNPN; CDR2 reads SVGIG (reference sequence). Supplemented by reference TRBV30 and TRBJ2-6, the full variable domain reads SQTIHQWPATLVQPVGSPLSLECTVEGTSNPNLYWYRQAAGRGLQLLFYSVGIGQISSEVPQNLSASRPQDRQFILSSKKLLLSDSGFYLCAWSRPGETGANVLTFGAGSRLTVL.

This clonotype showed up just a few times. The chain is built from TRBV21-1 and TRBJ1-5. TRBV21-1 is given as a pseudogene. This CDR3 is 17 amino acids long. The CDR3 region has the DNA TGTGCCAGCAGCAAAGTCCTCCCTCTCCTGAGGGGTCAGCCCCAGCATTTT. Encoded protein: CASSKVLPLLRGQPQHF.

The V gene is TRBV9, the J gene TRBJ2-1; 8 nucleotides match TRBD2. V shed 3 bases, J shed 8 bases, and the junction held 7 bases outside the gene matches. Germline CDR1 SGDLS, CDR2 YYNGEE. The CDR3 has 14 amino acids. The CDR3: CASSDGGAGDEQFF. The CDR3 DNA sequence: TGTGCCAGCAGCGATGGCGGAGCGGGGGATGAGCAGTTCTTC.

This clonotype was picked up a small number of times. The chain joins TRBV6-5 to TRBJ2-1; 7 bases match TRBD2. The CDR3 runs 19 residues. Germline V gives CDR1 MNHEY, CDR2 SVGAGI. The trim removed 0 bases at V and 6 bases at J, leaving 17 bases unmatched. For the CDR3, the DNA is TGTGCCAGCAGTTACTCGAGCCTTGGCGGGGGACCCATCCTCAATGAGCAGTTCTTC. The encoded protein is CASSYSSLGGGPILNEQFF.

This clonotype came up a few times. The chain employs TRBV7-2 and TRBJ2-2; D possibly corresponds to TRBD1 (5 bases). Trimming pared 1 base from V and 2 bases from J, leaving 14 bases between. The CDR3 totals 17 residues. Germline V gene lookup returns CDR1 SGHTA and CDR2 FQGNSA. In DNA, the CDR3 is TGTGCCAGCAGCTTAGGGTGGACATTTTCTAACACCGGGGAGCTGTTTTTT. Translated: CASSLGWTFSNTGELFF. The full variable domain, its missing parts supplied by reference TRBV7-2 and TRBJ2-2, is GAGVSQSPSNKVTEKGKDVELRCDPISGHTALYWYRQSLGQGLEFLIYFQGNSAPDKSGLPSDRFSAERTGGSVSTLTIQRTQQEDSAVYLCASSLGWTFSNTGELFFGEGSRLTVL.

In this sample, this clonotype turned up many times. The chain is built from TRBV20-1 and TRBJ2-5; the D gene is possibly TRBD2 (7 bases). From germline, CDR1 is DFQATT and CDR2 SNEGSKA (reference sequence). The CDR3 loop spans 14 amino acids. V lost 1 base and J lost 2, with 11 bases in between. The CDR3 bases are TGCAGTGCTAGAGGAGGGGGGGTGCAAGAGACCCAGTACTTC. This encodes CSARGGGVQETQYF.

The sample holds a few counts of this clonotype. The chain joins TRBV5-1 to TRBJ1-3; D uncertain. V lost 4 bases, J lost 0 bases, and 11 bases lay in between. The CDR3 contains 15 residues. Germline V CDR1 and CDR2: SGHRS, YFSETQ. The chain's CDR3 is CASSQTTDSGNTIYF. Here the CDR3 DNA reads TGCGCCAGCAGCCAGACGACGGACTCTGGAAACACCATATATTTT.

The rearrangement links TRBV4-1 to TRBJ2-5, with TRBD1 matching 9 bases. Germline CDR1 MGHRA, CDR2 YSYEKL. With 6 bases clipped from V and 5 bases from J, the junction kept 4 bases outside the gene matches. CDR3 length equals 13 residues. CDR3 nucleotide sequence: TGCGCCAGCAGACCCGGACAGGGGGAGACCCAGTACTTC. Its protein is CASRPGQGETQYF.

In this sample, this clonotype turned up a few times. The V and J genes are TRBV5-1 and TRBJ2-7; the D gene could be TRBD1 or TRBD2 (5 bases each). Trimming took 5 bases from V and 0 from J, leaving 15 bases between them. This CDR3 spans 15 amino acids. Per germline, CDR1 SGHRS and CDR2 YFSETQ. CDR3 residues: CASSFGDAPSYEQYF. For the CDR3, the DNA is TGCGCCAGCAGTTTTGGGGACGCCCCCTCCTACGAGCAGTACTTC.

This clonotype occurred a few times. The rearrangement links TRBV5-1 to TRBJ2-3, with 9 bases identical to TRBD1. Per germline, CDR1 SGHRS and CDR2 YFSETQ. V lost 4 bases, J lost 4 bases, and 7 bases stayed unmatched. This CDR3 is 15 amino acids long. CDR3 region: CASSPRDRVPDTQYF. The CDR3 DNA sequence: TGCGCCAGCAGCCCCCGGGACAGGGTACCAGATACGCAGTATTTT.

This clonotype was counted ten times or more. The chain combines TRBV5-1 with TRBJ2-1; TRBD2 agrees at 10 bases. Germline V gene lookup returns CDR1 SGHRS and CDR2 YFSETQ. The CDR3 consists of 15 residues. The V segment lost 4 bases and the J segment 4 bases; nucleotides outside the gene matches: 5. The CDR3 is CASSATTSGYNEQFF. In nucleotides, the CDR3 is TGCGCCAGCAGCGCGACGACTAGCGGGTACAATGAGCAGTTCTTC. The full variable domain, completed using reference TRBV5-1 and TRBJ2-1, is KAGVTQTPRYLIKTRGQQVTLSCSPISGHRSVSWYQQTPGQGLQFLFEYFSETQRNKGNFPGRFSGRQFSNSRSEMNVSTLELGDSALYLCASSATTSGYNEQFFGPGTRLTVL.

The chain employs TRBV5-1 and TRBJ1-1, with D uncertain. The germline V gene encodes CDR1 SGHRS and CDR2 YFSETQ. The V gene lost 0 bases and the J gene lost 8 bases, with 14 bases spanning the gap. The CDR3 sequence is 14 residues long. The CDR3 coding sequence is TGCGCCAGCAGCTTGGGGCGGGCACCTGCCGAAGCTTTCTTT. This sequence encodes CASSLGRAPAEAFF.

The genes are TRBV5-6 and TRBJ2-1; TRBD2 aligns across 8 bases. J lost 2 bases, V lost 4 bases, and 8 bases had no gene match. The CDR3 is 16 amino acids. From germline, CDR1 is SGHDT and CDR2 YYEEEE. CDR3 protein: CASSLGGGSPYNEQFF. The CDR3 coding sequence is TGTGCCAGCAGCCTCGGCGGGGGGAGTCCCTACAATGAGCAGTTCTTC. Full variable domain (missing parts from reference TRBV5-6 and TRBJ2-1): DAGVTQSPTHLIKTRGQQVTLRCSPKSGHDTVSWYQQALGQGPQFIFQYYEEEERQRGNFPDRFSGHQFPNYSSELNVNALLLGDSALYLCASSLGGGSPYNEQFFGPGTRLTVL.

This chain uses TRBV10-3 with TRBJ2-1; 8 bases align to TRBD2. From germline, CDR1 is ENHRY and CDR2 SYGVKD. The V and J ends lost 0 bases and 0 bases, in that order; junction bases with no gene match: 7. The CDR3 spans 18 residues. CDR3 DNA: TGTGCCATCAGTGAGTCACCTAGCGGGTGGAGCTCCTACAATGAGCAGTTCTTC. Translated, it gives CAISESPSGWSSYNEQFF.

This clonotype was detected only a few times. DNA for the CDR3: TGTGCCACCAGCAGAAGGACAGGGAATGAGCAGTTCTTC. It yields the protein CATSRRTGNEQFF. V is TRBV15 and J is TRBJ2-1, with 8 bases lining up with TRBD1. J was trimmed by 7 bases and V by 2 bases; bases with no gene match: 1. The CDR3 length is 13 residues. CDR1 LNHNV and CDR2 YYDKDF come from the germline V gene (reference sequence).

This clonotype appeared a few times. This rearrangement joins TRBV7-9 to TRBJ2-3, with D tentatively TRBD2 (6 bases). Trimming removed 8 bases at V and 2 bases at J, with 11 bases between. CDR3 size: 13 residues. Germline V gene lookup returns CDR1 SEHNR and CDR2 FQNEAQ (reference sequence). The CDR3 region is CASRLGTTDTQYF. The CDR3 DNA reads TGTGCCAGCCGACTAGGGACCACAGATACGCAGTATTTT.

In this sample, this clonotype turned up a few times. The chain joins TRBV27 to TRBJ2-3; D remains unclear. The CDR3 loop spans 15 amino acids. The germline V gene has CDR1 MNHEY and CDR2 SMNVEV (reference sequence). V was pared by 0 bases and J by 2 bases, with 9 bases between. The CDR3 coding sequence is TGTGCCAGCAGTTTATCTTGGCAGCCCACAGATACGCAGTATTTT. This codes for CASSLSWQPTDTQYF.

This clonotype has a count of ten or more. V usage is TRBV6-5 and J usage is TRBJ1-1; tentatively, D is TRBD1 (6 bases). The germline V gene has CDR1 MNHEY and CDR2 SVGAGI. The V gene lost 0 bases and the J gene lost 4 bases, with 12 bases spanning the gap. This CDR3 comprises 15 residues. CDR3 sequence reads: CASSYSAGVGTEAFF. The DNA of the CDR3 is TGTGCCAGCAGTTACTCGGCAGGGGTTGGCACTGAAGCTTTCTTT.

V is TRBV12-3 or TRBV12-4 and J is TRBJ1-2; D possibly corresponds to TRBD1 (5 bases). The CDR3 spans 13 residues. V was shortened by 6 bases and J by 0 bases, with 8 bases between the two germline ends. CDR3 bases: TGTGCCAGCAGGGACACAGCTAACTATGGCTACACCTTC. It codes for CASRDTANYGYTF.

The chain employs TRBV2 and TRBJ2-7; the D gene is possibly TRBD2 (5 bases). Germline loops: CDR1 SNHLY, CDR2 FYNNEI. The CDR3 is made up of 14 amino acids. Trimming took 7 bases from V and 2 from J, leaving 15 bases between them. The CDR3 spells CASTAPGLAYEQYF. CDR3 nucleotides: TGTGCCAGCACCGCTCCGGGGTTAGCCTACGAGCAGTACTTC.

This clonotype showed up just a few times. The V and J genes are TRBV4-1 and TRBJ2-1; 10 positions agree with TRBD1. Germline assignment: CDR1 MGHRA and CDR2 YSYEKL. Trimming removed 4 bases from V and 7 bases from J; junction bases left unmatched: 10. The CDR3 runs to 16 residues. The CDR3 loop reads CASSPTAGTGVNEQFF. DNA of the CDR3: TGCGCCAGCAGCCCGACAGCCGGGACAGGGGTGAATGAGCAGTTCTTC.

This chain links TRBV9 with TRBJ2-3, with D possibly matching TRBD2 (5 bases). Germline loops: CDR1 SGDLS, CDR2 YYNGEE. V was cut by 0 bases and J by 3 bases, with 11 bases left in between. The CDR3 has 15 amino acids. For the CDR3, the DNA is TGTGCCAGCAGCGTAGCGATCGGCGGGACAGATACGCAGTATTTT. Translated, it gives CASSVAIGGTDTQYF.

V is TRBV4-1 and J is TRBJ2-5; TRBD1 matches at 8 bases. Looked up from germline, CDR1 is MGHRA and CDR2 is YSYEKL. The V segment lost 1 base and the J segment 4 bases; nucleotides outside the gene matches: 2. The length of the CDR3 is 14 residues. The CDR3: CASSQGTGGETQYF. The CDR3 DNA is TGCGCCAGCAGCCAAGGTACAGGGGGAGAGACCCAGTACTTC.

The chain combines TRBV20-1 with TRBJ2-5; the D gene is possibly TRBD1 (6 bases). The CDR3 spans 14 residues. Trimming stripped 0 bases from V and 5 bases from J, with 13 bases between. Germline V gene sequence: CDR1 DFQATT, CDR2 SNEGSKA (reference sequence). Written as DNA, the CDR3 is TGCAGTGCTAGAGAGGGGTTAGGACAGGAGACCCAGTACTTC. This translates into CSAREGLGQETQYF.

This clonotype showed up just a few times. The V call is TRBV11-2, the J call TRBJ2-1, with 7 bases fitting TRBD2. Germline lookup yields CDR1 SGHAT and CDR2 FQNNGV. The CDR3 consists of 16 residues. V lost 5 bases and J lost 5; bases outside the gene matches: 12. CDR3 nucleotide sequence: TGTGCCAGCAGCCCTTCAGAGCGGGGTTTAAACAATGAGCAGTTCTTC. It codes for CASSPSERGLNNEQFF. Complete variable domain (other parts from reference TRBV11-2 and TRBJ2-1): EAGVAQSPRYKIIEKRQSVAFWCNPISGHATLYWYQQILGQGPKLLIQFQNNGVVDDSQLPKDRFSAERLKGVDSTLKIQPAKLEDSAVYLCASSPSERGLNNEQFFGPGTRLTVL.

This clonotype was found a few times. The V gene is TRBV5-1, the J gene TRBJ2-5; 12 positions match TRBD1. Trimming removed 4 bases from V and 4 bases from J; junction bases left unmatched: 5. CDR1 is SGHRS, CDR2 YFSETQ, per germline. The CDR3 is 15 residues long. CDR3 sequence: CASSPGQGARETQYF. The CDR3 nucleotides are TGCGCCAGCAGCCCGGGACAGGGGGCCCGAGAGACCCAGTACTTC.